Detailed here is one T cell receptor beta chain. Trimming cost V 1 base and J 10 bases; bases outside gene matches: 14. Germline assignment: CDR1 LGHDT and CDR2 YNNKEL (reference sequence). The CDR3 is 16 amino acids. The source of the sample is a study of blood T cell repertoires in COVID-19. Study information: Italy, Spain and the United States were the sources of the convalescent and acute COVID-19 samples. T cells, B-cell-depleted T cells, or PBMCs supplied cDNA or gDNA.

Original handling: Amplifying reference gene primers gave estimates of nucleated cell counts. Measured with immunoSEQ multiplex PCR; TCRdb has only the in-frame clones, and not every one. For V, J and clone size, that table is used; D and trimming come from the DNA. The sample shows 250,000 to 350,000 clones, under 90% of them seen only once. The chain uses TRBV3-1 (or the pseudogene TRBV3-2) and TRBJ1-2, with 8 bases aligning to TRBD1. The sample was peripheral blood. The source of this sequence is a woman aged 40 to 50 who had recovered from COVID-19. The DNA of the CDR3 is TGTGCCAGCAGCCAAGGGGCGTCGGGGACAGGATGGTTCTACACCTTC. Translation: CASSQGASGTGWFYTF.